The clone carrying this T cell receptor beta chain was seen a handful of times. Method: immunoSEQ multiplex PCR; TCRdb's copy keeps in-frame clones and lacks some. The table shows 7,000 to 9,500 clones, with roughly 79% occurring only once. These data come from a study of T cell repertoires in ileal Crohn's disease. On the study more broadly: Thiopurines (11) or anti-TNF agents (approximately 20) were given postoperatively to about half.

V lost 2 bases to trimming and J lost 5 bases, with 6 bases between them. CDR3 length: 12 amino acids. Germline assignment: CDR1 KGHSH and CDR2 LQKENI. Sequences were obtained from ileal tissue. The V and J genes are TRBV18 and TRBJ2-5; D remains ambiguous. This clonotype was sampled from an adult with Crohn's disease. CDR3 bases: TGTGCCAGCTCACCAAGCCGGGAGACCCAGTACTTC. This codes for CASSPSRETQYF.